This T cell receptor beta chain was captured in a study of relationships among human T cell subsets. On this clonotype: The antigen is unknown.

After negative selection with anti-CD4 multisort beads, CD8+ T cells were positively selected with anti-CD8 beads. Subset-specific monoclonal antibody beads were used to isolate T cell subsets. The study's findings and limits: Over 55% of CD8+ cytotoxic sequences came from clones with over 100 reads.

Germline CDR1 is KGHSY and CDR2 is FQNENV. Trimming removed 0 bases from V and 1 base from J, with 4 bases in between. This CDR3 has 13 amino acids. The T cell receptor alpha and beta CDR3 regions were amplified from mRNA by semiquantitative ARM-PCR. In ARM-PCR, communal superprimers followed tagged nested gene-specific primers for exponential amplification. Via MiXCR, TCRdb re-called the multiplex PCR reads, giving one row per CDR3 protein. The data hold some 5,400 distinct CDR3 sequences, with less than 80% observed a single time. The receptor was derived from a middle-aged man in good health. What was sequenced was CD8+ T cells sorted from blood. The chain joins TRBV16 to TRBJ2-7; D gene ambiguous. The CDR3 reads CASSQSVSYEQYF. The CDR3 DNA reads TGTGCCAGCAGCCAATCGGTATCCTACGAGCAGTACTTC.